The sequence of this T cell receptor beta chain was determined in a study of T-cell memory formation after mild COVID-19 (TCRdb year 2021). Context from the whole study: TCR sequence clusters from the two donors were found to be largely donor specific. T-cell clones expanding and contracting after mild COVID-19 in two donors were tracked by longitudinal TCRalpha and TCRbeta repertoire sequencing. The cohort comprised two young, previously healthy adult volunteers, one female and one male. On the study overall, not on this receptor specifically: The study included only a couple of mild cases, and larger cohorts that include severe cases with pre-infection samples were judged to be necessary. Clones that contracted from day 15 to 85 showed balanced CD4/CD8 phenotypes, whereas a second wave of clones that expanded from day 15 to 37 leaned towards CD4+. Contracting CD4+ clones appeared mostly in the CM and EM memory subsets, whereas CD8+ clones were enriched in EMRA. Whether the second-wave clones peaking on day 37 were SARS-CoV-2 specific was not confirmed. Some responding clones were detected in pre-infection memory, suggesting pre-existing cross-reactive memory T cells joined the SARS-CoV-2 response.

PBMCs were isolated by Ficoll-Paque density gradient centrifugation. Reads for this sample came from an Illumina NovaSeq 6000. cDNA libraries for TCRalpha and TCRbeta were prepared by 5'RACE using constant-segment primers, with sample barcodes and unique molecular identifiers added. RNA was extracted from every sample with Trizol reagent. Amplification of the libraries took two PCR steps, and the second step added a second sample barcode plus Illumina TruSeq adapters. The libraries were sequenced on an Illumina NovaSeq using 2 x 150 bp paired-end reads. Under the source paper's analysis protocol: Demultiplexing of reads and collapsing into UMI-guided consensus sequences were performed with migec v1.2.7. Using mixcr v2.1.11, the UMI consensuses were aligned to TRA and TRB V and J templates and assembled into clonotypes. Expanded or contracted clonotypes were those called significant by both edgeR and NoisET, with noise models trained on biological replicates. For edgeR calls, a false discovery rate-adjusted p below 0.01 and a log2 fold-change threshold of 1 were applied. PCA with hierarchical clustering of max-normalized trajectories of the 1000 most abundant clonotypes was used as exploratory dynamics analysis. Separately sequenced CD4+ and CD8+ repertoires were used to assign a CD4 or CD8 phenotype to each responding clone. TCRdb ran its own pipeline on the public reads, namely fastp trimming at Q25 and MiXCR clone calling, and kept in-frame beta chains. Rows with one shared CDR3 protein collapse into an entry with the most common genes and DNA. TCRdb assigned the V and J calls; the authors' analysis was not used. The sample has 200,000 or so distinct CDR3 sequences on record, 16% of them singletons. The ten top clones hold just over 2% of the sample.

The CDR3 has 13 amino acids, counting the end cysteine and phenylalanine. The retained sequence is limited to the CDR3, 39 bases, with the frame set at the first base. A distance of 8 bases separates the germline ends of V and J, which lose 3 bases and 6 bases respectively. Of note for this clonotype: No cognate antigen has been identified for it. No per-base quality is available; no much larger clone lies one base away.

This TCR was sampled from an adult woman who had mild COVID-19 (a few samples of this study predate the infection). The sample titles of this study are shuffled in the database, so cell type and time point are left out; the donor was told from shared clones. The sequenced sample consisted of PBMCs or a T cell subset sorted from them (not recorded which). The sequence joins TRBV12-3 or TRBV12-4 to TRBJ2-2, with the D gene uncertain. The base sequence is TGTGCCAGCAGTTTTGTCCCGCCCGGGGAGCTGTTTTTT. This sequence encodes CASSFVPPGELFF.